Below, 26 T cell receptor beta chains from the same sample are listed, as sequenced in a study of T cells after yellow fever vaccination. TCRdb fed the 5' RACE reads into MiXCR, producing one record per CDR3 protein. The sample yields under 95,000 distinct CDR3 sequences, about 7.7% seen once. The sequencing here drew on CD8+ T cells sorted from PBMCs, taken 10 days after the first yellow fever vaccination. These TCRs come from a young man who received the YFV17D yellow fever vaccine.

This clonotype was seen ten or more times. The chain combines TRBV6-1 with TRBJ1-2; 8 bases match TRBD1. The CDR3 is 14 residues long. V gave up 4 bases and J gave up 4 bases; unmatched junction bases: 5. CDR1 and CDR2 from the germline V gene are MNHNS and SASEGT. The CDR3 loop is CASSGAGGAYGYTF. The CDR3 region has the DNA TGTGCCAGCAGTGGAGCAGGGGGCGCCTATGGCTACACCTTC.

This clonotype was recorded at least ten times. The chain couples TRBV20-1 to TRBJ2-7; possibly TRBD2 for D (6 bases). This CDR3 is 12 amino acids long. Germline V CDR1 and CDR2: DFQATT, SNEGSKA (reference sequence). The V end lost 3 bases, the J end lost 3 bases, and 9 bases lay between the germline ends. CDR3 sequence (DNA): TGCAGTGCTAGGGGACTGGGCTACGAGCAGTACTTC. It specifies CSARGLGYEQYF.

This clonotype was counted ten times or more. The rearrangement uses TRBV7-3 and TRBJ2-3, with unresolved D. Per germline, CDR1 SGHTA and CDR2 FQGTGA. Trimming pared 2 bases from V and 2 bases from J, leaving 5 bases between. The length of the CDR3 is 13 residues. As DNA, the CDR3 is TGTGCCAGCAGCTTATGGTCCACAGATACGCAGTATTTT. Amino acids: CASSLWSTDTQYF.

This clonotype was detected only a few times. The chain is built from TRBV5-1 and TRBJ1-6, with unresolved D. Deletions cut 0 bases from V and 4 bases from J, with 14 bases between. CDR1 and CDR2 (germline): SGHRS, YFSETQ. The CDR3 consists of 17 residues. For the CDR3, the DNA is TGCGCCAGCAGCTTGGCCGGAGGCAGTGGATATAATTCACCCCTCCACTTT. Residues: CASSLAGGSGYNSPLHF.

This clonotype showed up many times. The CDR3 spells CASSYSTGGYEQYV. The CDR3 DNA follows: TGTGCCAGCAGTTACTCGACAGGGGGCTACGAGCAGTACGTC. The V and J genes are TRBV6-2 or TRBV6-3 and TRBJ2-7; TRBD1 matches at 9 bases. Per germline, CDR1 MNHEY and CDR2 SVGEGT. V shed 0 bases and J 3 bases; nucleotides not matched to a gene: 0. CDR3 length equals 14 residues.

This clonotype was seen a few times. The rearrangement uses TRBV4-3 and TRBJ2-2, with 9 bases matching TRBD1. This CDR3 contains 15 residues. With V trimmed by 2 bases and J by 5 bases, 3 bases remained unmatched. From germline, CDR1 is LGHNA and CDR2 YSLEER. CDR3 in DNA: TGCGCCAGCAGCCAACGGGACAGGGAGACCGGGGAGCTGTTTTTT. Its protein product is CASSQRDRETGELFF.

The chain links TRBV12-3 or TRBV12-4 to TRBJ1-5, with a weak D call TRBD1 (5 bases). Trimming cost V 7 bases and J 1 base, with 14 bases left between them. The CDR3 covers 15 residues. The CDR3 DNA sequence: TGTGCCAGCACCCCCACAGGTGGAAGCAATCAGCCCCAGCATTTT. It encodes CASTPTGGSNQPQHF.

This clonotype was picked up many times. The chain employs TRBV7-9 and TRBJ2-4; 7 bases are a match to TRBD2. Germline assignment: CDR1 SEHNR and CDR2 FQNEAQ (reference sequence). Unmatched junction bases numbered 5, after V lost 3 bases and J lost 0 bases. This CDR3 has 16 amino acids. The CDR3 is CASSLSSGVAKNIQYF. Here the CDR3 DNA reads TGTGCCAGCAGCTTGTCTAGCGGAGTAGCCAAAAACATTCAGTACTTC.

In this sample, this clonotype turned up many times. The chain uses TRBV7-6 and TRBJ1-4; D is uncertain. Per the germline V gene, CDR1 is SGHVS and CDR2 is FNYEAQ. Trimming stripped 1 base from V and 14 bases from J, with 20 bases between. CDR3 size: 15 residues. This chain's CDR3 is CASSLVRPGVVRLFF. The CDR3 DNA reads TGTGCCAGCAGCTTAGTAAGGCCTGGTGTGGTACGGCTGTTTTTT.

This clonotype occurred a few times. This chain links TRBV28 with TRBJ2-1; 15 positions match TRBD2. The germline gives CDR1 MDHEN, CDR2 SYDVKM. This CDR3 has 17 amino acids. With V trimmed by 6 bases and J by 3 bases, 6 bases remained unmatched. In DNA, the CDR3 is TGTGCCAGCAGCCCCGGGACTAGCGGGGGGCTCTACAATGAGCAGTTCTTC. This gives the protein CASSPGTSGGLYNEQFF.

This clonotype has just a few counts. The rearrangement joins TRBV7-2 to TRBJ2-7; tentative D call: TRBD2 (6 bases). Trimming took off 1 base at V and 1 base at J, with 11 bases between the two ends. Germline V gives CDR1 SGHTA, CDR2 FQGNSA. The CDR3 sequence is 15 residues long. The DNA of the CDR3 is TGTGCCAGCAGCTTAGACGGCGCGGGGTCCTACGAGCAGTACTTC. The encoded protein is CASSLDGAGSYEQYF.

The CDR3: CASSYYRPRQGGSYEQYF. CDR3 DNA sequence: TGTGCCAGCAGTTACTACAGACCCAGACAGGGGGGCTCCTACGAGCAGTACTTC. This rearrangement joins TRBV6-2 or TRBV6-3 to TRBJ2-7; 9 bases map to TRBD1. This CDR3 has 18 residues. CDR1 and CDR2 (germline): MNHEY, SVGEGT. After removal of 1 base from V and 0 bases from J, the junction contained 10 bases not matched to a gene.

This clonotype was observed at least ten times. The CDR3 nucleotides read TGTGCCAGCAGTCGACCCAAGGGCTCTCGCTACACCTTC. As protein: CASSRPKGSRYTF. The rearrangement uses TRBV14 and TRBJ1-2; D is unresolved. This CDR3 spans 13 amino acids. CDR1 and CDR2 (germline): SGHDN, FVKESK. V was trimmed by 6 bases and J by 9 bases, leaving 17 bases between them.

V and J are TRBV11-2 and TRBJ2-7; D is tentatively TRBD1 or TRBD2 (5 bases each). The length of the CDR3 is 15 residues. The V gene's germline CDR1 is SGHAT and CDR2 FQNNGV. Trimming removed 5 bases from V and 0 bases from J, with 14 bases in between. The CDR3 sequence is CASSPGTDYSYEQYF. The CDR3 nucleotides read TGTGCCAGCAGCCCCGGGACCGACTACTCCTACGAGCAGTACTTC.

The chain recombines TRBV11-2 with TRBJ2-1; TRBD2 matches 7 bases. Per the germline V gene, CDR1 is SGHAT and CDR2 is FQNNGV. J gave up 1 base and V 6 bases, and 6 bases lay outside the gene matches. The CDR3 loop spans 15 amino acids. CDR3 protein: CASRPGGGSYNEQFF. The CDR3 DNA is TGTGCCAGCAGGCCGGGGGGAGGATCCTACAATGAGCAGTTCTTC.

In this sample, this clonotype turned up a few times. The V and J genes are TRBV5-4 and TRBJ2-1; no clear D. The CDR3 length is 15 residues. Trimming stripped 3 bases from V and 2 bases from J, with 12 bases between. CDR1 SGHNT and CDR2 YYREEE come from the germline V gene (reference sequence). CDR3: CASSSLGDPYNEQFF. The DNA of the CDR3 is TGTGCCAGCAGCTCCCTAGGAGACCCCTACAATGAGCAGTTCTTC.

Regarding this clonotype: This may be a read error, as it is one base from a much larger clone. V usage is TRBV7-8 and J usage is TRBJ2-7; D not resolved. This CDR3 has 11 amino acids. Trimming took 3 bases from V and 3 from J, leaving 3 bases between them. CDR1 SGHVS and CDR2 FQNEAQ come from the germline V gene. This CDR3 is CASSFIYEQYF. In DNA, the CDR3 is TGTGCCAGCAGCTTCATCTACGAGCAGTACTTC.

The V gene is TRBV6-5, the J gene TRBJ2-2; 8 bases align to TRBD2. V dropped 2 bases and J dropped 4; count of bases not matched to a gene: 9. This CDR3 has 17 residues. The germline V gene encodes CDR1 MNHEY and CDR2 SVGAGI. The CDR3 DNA reads as TGTGCCAGCAGTTACACCACGGGGGGGGTAGCCACCGGGGAGCTGTTTTTT. It is translated as CASSYTTGGVATGELFF.

This clonotype has at least ten counts. The chain links TRBV11-2 to TRBJ2-3; TRBD1 aligns across 7 bases. V shed 1 base and J 3 bases; nucleotides not matched to a gene: 4. The CDR3 sequence is 15 residues long. CDR1 and CDR2 (germline): SGHAT, FQNNGV. The CDR3 region has the DNA TGTGCCAGCAGCTTAGGAAGGGGGCGGACAGATACGCAGTATTTT. This encodes CASSLGRGRTDTQYF.

This clonotype was seen ten or more times. The chain recombines TRBV12-3 or TRBV12-4 with TRBJ1-1; a weak D match, TRBD1 (5 bases). V dropped 2 bases and J dropped 5 bases, with 15 bases sitting between them. This CDR3 has 15 amino acids. The CDR3 reads CASSLIGLGRTEAFF. CDR3 bases: TGTGCCAGCAGTTTAATCGGGCTGGGGCGTACTGAAGCTTTCTTT.

This clonotype was recorded at least ten times. The gene calls are TRBV20-1 and TRBJ1-2; D is undetermined. The length of the CDR3 is 16 residues. The V and J ends lost 5 bases and 4 bases respectively, with 23 bases between them. Germline V CDR1 and CDR2: DFQATT, SNEGSKA (reference sequence). CDR3 region: CSAGPLELREAYGYTF. The CDR3 bases are TGCAGTGCTGGACCCCTGGAGCTGAGGGAAGCCTATGGCTACACCTTC.

V is TRBV6-4 and J is TRBJ2-3; D may be TRBD1 (5 bases). CDR1 and CDR2 from the germline V gene are MRHNA and SNTAGT. V lost 4 bases, J lost 0 bases, and 8 bases lay in between. CDR3 size: 14 residues. The CDR3 bases are TGTGCCAGCAGTGCGGACACTAGCACAGATACGCAGTATTTT. This sequence encodes CASSADTSTDTQYF.

The J gene is TRBJ2-3, the V gene TRBV3-1; D is tentatively TRBD1 or TRBD2 (6 bases each). V was pared by 0 bases and J by 0 bases, with 16 bases between. Germline-derived CDR1 and CDR2 are LGHDT and YNNKEL (reference sequence). The CDR3 totals 18 residues. CDR3: CASSQENRGGPSTDTQYF. The CDR3 DNA reads as TGTGCCAGCAGCCAAGAAAATCGTGGGGGGCCTAGCACAGATACGCAGTATTTT.

This clonotype showed up many times. The chain uses TRBV4-1 and TRBJ1-5; weak D call: TRBD1 (6 bases). The CDR3 loop spans 16 amino acids. V lost 3 bases and J lost 0, with 12 bases in between. Germline V gene sequence: CDR1 MGHRA, CDR2 YSYEKL. CDR3 loop: CASSQASDSSNQPQHF. DNA of the CDR3: TGCGCCAGCAGCCAGGCTTCGGACAGTAGCAATCAGCCCCAGCATTTT.

This sequence joins TRBV12-3 or TRBV12-4 and TRBJ2-7, with 9 bases fitting TRBD1. This CDR3 has 13 residues. The junction had 2 bases not matched to a gene; V was cut back by 2 bases and J by 6 bases. The CDR3 protein is CASSLSTGGEQYV. As DNA, the CDR3 is TGTGCCAGCAGTTTATCGACAGGGGGCGAGCAGTACGTC.

In its sample, this clonotype was seen many times. The V call is TRBV4-3, the J call TRBJ2-6; D assignment may be TRBD1 or TRBD2 (5 bases each). Trimming stripped 0 bases from V and 4 bases from J, with 10 bases between. Germline CDR1 reads LGHNA; CDR2 reads YSLEER. The CDR3 spans 16 residues. The CDR3 region has the DNA TGCGCCAGCAGCCAAGAGGGGGACCTCGGGGCCAACGTCCTGACTTTC. This encodes CASSQEGDLGANVLTF.